The rows below give T cell receptor beta chains drawn from one sample of a study of radiotherapy plus CTLA-4 blockade in lung cancer. Sequencing used immunoSEQ multiplex PCR; TCRdb keeps in-frame clones, though not all of them. The data contain about 49,000 clones, 85% of them singletons. Source: peripheral blood, taken from a patient treated with radiotherapy plus ipilimumab. The source is a human donor with non-small cell lung cancer whose response to radiotherapy plus ipilimumab could not be evaluated. Each CDR3 is given with its conserved first and last residue. A D gene is named only where the DNA matches it firmly. Not every row has a clone size; where given, it reads once, few, many or a size class.

cdr3_nt | cdr3_aa | clone_size | v_call | d_call | j_call
TGTGCCAGCAGCGCCCCCGGGACTGGGAATCAGCCCCAGCATTTT | CASSAPGTGNQPQHF | NA | TRBV7-2 | NA | TRBJ1-5
TGCGCCAGCAGCAACAGGGCGACGAACACCGGGGAGCTGTTTTTT | CASSNRATNTGELFF | NA | TRBV5-1 | NA | TRBJ2-2
TGTGCCAGCAGCTCCCCGTGGACAGGGACCGGGGAGCTGTTTTTT | CASSSPWTGTGELFF | once | TRBV7-6 | TRBD1 | TRBJ2-2
TGTGCCAGCAGCACAGGACAGCTGGTTAACTATGGCTACACCTTC | CASSTGQLVNYGYTF | NA | TRBV5-4 | NA | TRBJ1-2
TGTGCCAGCAGCTCCCCCCCTTCTGGAAACACCATATATTTT | CASSSPPSGNTIYF | NA | TRBV28 | NA | TRBJ1-3
TGTGCCAGCAGTCCTGGACAGGGGGTTTCACCCCTCCACTTT | CASSPGQGVSPLHF | NA | TRBV28 | TRBD1 | TRBJ1-6
TGCGCCAGCAGCCAAGAGGGCCTCGGAAACACCATATATTTT | CASSQEGLGNTIYF | once | TRBV4-1 | NA | TRBJ1-3
TGTGCCAGCAGCCAAGAAAGCGGGGGCTACACCTTC | CASSQESGGYTF | few | TRBV4-2 | NA | TRBJ1-2
TGTGCCAGCAGCTTGGATCCTAGCGGGAGGGATGAGCAGTTCTTC | CASSLDPSGRDEQFF | NA | TRBV5-4 | TRBD2 | TRBJ2-1
TGCGCCAGCAGCCAAGGAGGGCGGGGGATTAATGAAAAACTGTTTTTT | CASSQGGRGINEKLFF | NA | TRBV4-1 | NA | TRBJ1-4
TGTGCCAGCAGCCTGATTCTCCAGGGCTACGATGGCTACACCTTC | CASSLILQGYDGYTF | NA | TRBV5-4 | NA | TRBJ1-2
TGTGCCAGCCCTAGGGACAGCGGGAGAAGTCCTGAGACCCAGTACTTC | CASPRDSGRSPETQYF | NA | TRBV21-1 | NA | TRBJ2-5
TGTGCCAGCAGTGAAAACTCCCAGGGCGAGACCCAGTACTTC | CASSENSQGETQYF | NA | TRBV2 | NA | TRBJ2-5
TGTGCCAGCAGCTTAGCCGGCAGGGGTCGGGGTGGTACTGAAGCTTTCTTT | CASSLAGRGRGGTEAFF | once | TRBV7-8 | NA | TRBJ1-1
TGCGCCAGCAGCCAAAATTCAGGGGCTCCGGGGACGCAGTATTTT | CASSQNSGAPGTQYF | NA | TRBV4-3 | NA | TRBJ2-3
TGCAGCGTTGGAGCAGGGGCTAACTATGGCTACACCTTC | CSVGAGANYGYTF | NA | TRBV29-1 | NA | TRBJ1-2
TGTGCCAGCAGCGCATGGGGTCTCAGGCAGGGCCCCACAGATACGCAGTATTTT | CASSAWGLRQGPTDTQYF | NA | TRBV7-2 | NA | TRBJ2-3
TGTGCCAGCAGCGTAGGGGGAGTAGCGGCCTACGAGCAGTACTTC | CASSVGGVAAYEQYF | NA | TRBV9 | NA | TRBJ2-7
TGTGCCTGCCAGGGGGAGTCTGGAAACACCATATATTTT | CACQGESGNTIYF | NA | TRBV30 | TRBD1 | TRBJ1-3
TGTGCCAGCAGTGCGCGACTGGGACAGGGGCGTACGGTAAGTCAGCCCCAGCATTTT | CASSARLGQGRTVSQPQHF | NA | TRBV28 | TRBD1 | TRBJ1-5
TGTGCCAGCATTCACACCGAGGAAATCCGCGGTGCGGATGGCTACACCTTC | CASIHTEEIRGADGYTF | NA | TRBV28 | NA | TRBJ1-2
TGTGCCTGGAGTGTAGGCCTAGCGGGAGACCTGGGACTTAGCACAGATACGCAGTATTTT | CAWSVGLAGDLGLSTDTQYF | NA | TRBV30 | TRBD2 | TRBJ2-3
TGCGCCAGCAGCCGGAGCCTAGGGGAGGGGACAGATACGCAGTATTTT | CASSRSLGEGTDTQYF | NA | TRBV4-3 | TRBD2 | TRBJ2-3
TGTGCCAGCAGTTTATTGGGCAGTAACAATGAGCAGTTCTTC | CASSLLGSNNEQFF | NA | TRBV27 | NA | TRBJ2-1
TGTGCCAGCAGACACGGGACAAATGGAGGCTACACCTTC | CASRHGTNGGYTF | once | TRBV6-1 | NA | TRBJ1-2
TGTGCCTCAAACCTCGGGGTTCCCTACGAGCAGTACTTC | CASNLGVPYEQYF | NA | TRBV30 | NA | TRBJ2-7
TGTGCCAGCAGGAATGACGGACAGGGGGGGGAGACCCAGTACTTC | CASRNDGQGGETQYF | NA | TRBV7-3 | TRBD1 | TRBJ2-5
TGTGCCAGCACCGACCACTACTATGAGCAGTTCTTC | CASTDHYYEQFF | NA | TRBV2 | NA | TRBJ2-1
TGTGCCAGCAGCCCTCAGCGGGAGCGCTACAATGAGCAGTTCTTC | CASSPQRERYNEQFF | NA | TRBV7-9 | TRBD2 | TRBJ2-1
TGTGCCAGCAGTCGCAACAGAAAGAACACTGAAGCTTTCTTT | CASSRNRKNTEAFF | NA | TRBV28 | NA | TRBJ1-1
TGTGCCAGCAGCTTTGGACAGGGGGGATCCTACGAGCAGTACTTC | CASSFGQGGSYEQYF | NA | TRBV7-9 | TRBD1 | TRBJ2-7
TGTGCCAGCAGCTCGGGACTTCTCAATTCCGATGAGCAGTTCTTC | CASSSGLLNSDEQFF | NA | TRBV6-5 | NA | TRBJ2-1
TGTGCCAGCAGCTTAGGGGACAGGGCCCAAGAGACCCAGTACTTC | CASSLGDRAQETQYF | NA | TRBV7-2 | TRBD1 | TRBJ2-5
TGTGCCAGCAGCTTGGGACAGGAGTCATCCAAAGCTTTCTTT | CASSLGQESSKAFF | NA | TRBV5-8 | NA | TRBJ1-1
TGTGCCAGTAGTATAGAGGCGGGGGTGAACACTGAAGCTTTCTTT | CASSIEAGVNTEAFF | NA | TRBV19 | NA | TRBJ1-1
TGTGCCAGCAGTGTAACTAGCGGGAGTGGCACAGATACGCAGTATTTT | CASSVTSGSGTDTQYF | NA | TRBV28 | TRBD2 | TRBJ2-3
TGTGCCAGCAGTTATTTTGACAGAAACACCGGGGAGCTGTTTTTT | CASSYFDRNTGELFF | NA | TRBV7-6 | NA | TRBJ2-2
TGTGCCAGCAGCTTAGAGAGGACAGGCTATGGCTACACCTTC | CASSLERTGYGYTF | NA | TRBV7-9 | TRBD1 | TRBJ1-2
TGTGCCAGCAGTCTTTTCTCGGGAGGTACGCAGTATTTT | CASSLFSGGTQYF | NA | TRBV2 | TRBD2 | TRBJ2-3
TGTGCCAGCAGCTTAGTACAGGGGGTCGGGATTTACGCGATTTACGAGCAGTACTTC | CASSLVQGVGIYAIYEQYF | NA | TRBV11-3 | TRBD1 | TRBJ2-7
TGTGCCAGTAGTATTTATACCGGGACAGATAATCAGCCCCAGCATTTT | CASSIYTGTDNQPQHF | once | TRBV19 | TRBD1 | TRBJ1-5
TGTGCCAGCAGCTCCACTAGCGCAGATACGCAGTATTTT | CASSSTSADTQYF | NA | TRBV7-3 | TRBD2 | TRBJ2-3
TGTGCCAGCAGCTTCCGGACAGGGAATGATGGCTACACCTTC | CASSFRTGNDGYTF | NA | TRBV7-8 | TRBD1 | TRBJ1-2
TGCGCCAGCAGCCAGACTGGATACAATGAGCAGTTCTTC | CASSQTGYNEQFF | NA | TRBV4-3 | NA | TRBJ2-1
TGTGCCAGCAGCGTTAGCGGGAGGGCCGAACAGTACTTC | CASSVSGRAEQYF | NA | TRBV7-8 | TRBD2 | TRBJ2-7
TGCGCCAGCAGCTCAACGACAGGGCGGTACGAAAAACTGTTTTTT | CASSSTTGRYEKLFF | NA | TRBV5-1 | TRBD1 | TRBJ1-4
TGTGCCAGCAGCGTGACTAGCGGGATACTCGATGAGCAGTTCTTC | CASSVTSGILDEQFF | NA | TRBV9 | TRBD2 | TRBJ2-1
TGCAGCGTTGATAAACTAGCGTTGAATGAGCAGTTCTTC | CSVDKLALNEQFF | NA | TRBV29-1 | TRBD2 | TRBJ2-1